Below, 25 T cell receptor beta chains from the same sample are listed, as sequenced in a study of PD-L1 blockade in urothelial cancer. Measured with immunoSEQ multiplex PCR; TCRdb has only the in-frame clones, and not every one. The sample has 80,000 to 100,000 clones; over 80% are singletons. This sample comprised PBMCs, obtained around atezolizumab (anti-PD-L1) treatment. The origin of the receptors is a man between 70 and 80 years old with urothelial cancer.

This chain joins TRBV5-6 and TRBJ2-7; weak D call: TRBD2 (6 bases). Germline lookup yields CDR1 SGHDT and CDR2 YYEEEE. The CDR3 consists of 14 residues. V gave up 0 bases and J gave up 2 bases, with 9 bases separating them. The CDR3 nucleotides read TGTGCCAGCAGCTTGGAACGGGGGACCTACGAGCAGTACTTC. Residues: CASSLERGTYEQYF.

This chain uses TRBV2 with TRBJ1-2, with TRBD1 identical over 9 bases. CDR1 is SNHLY and CDR2 is FYNNEI in the germline V gene. The CDR3 length is 13 residues. The V and J ends lost 10 bases and 2 bases, in that order; junction bases with no gene match: 5. This chain's CDR3 is CATSGTGNYGYTF. The CDR3 region has the DNA TGTGCCACCTCAGGGACAGGGAACTATGGCTACACCTTC.

In its sample, this clone was seen once. The chain uses TRBV11-2 and TRBJ2-4, with 7 bases that match TRBD2. This CDR3 has 18 residues. CDR1 is SGHAT, CDR2 FQNNGV, per germline. The V segment lost 3 bases and the J segment 0 bases; nucleotides outside the gene matches: 11. The CDR3 spells CASSLDPGVAGAKNIQYF. As DNA, the CDR3 is TGTGCCAGCAGCTTGGACCCAGGAGTAGCGGGAGCCAAAAACATTCAGTACTTC.

The chain uses TRBV4-1 and TRBJ2-3, with TRBD1 matching over 8 bases. The CDR3 is made up of 17 amino acids. Germline trimming cut 0 bases from V and 2 bases from J; bases unmatched to any gene: 7. CDR1 is MGHRA and CDR2 is YSYEKL in the germline V gene. CDR3 bases: TGCGCCAGCAGCCAAGAGGGGCAGGGGGCTTCCACAGATACGCAGTATTTT. Amino acids: CASSQEGQGASTDTQYF.

This clone was seen only once. The chain is built from TRBV6-1 and TRBJ2-7; 7 nucleotides match TRBD2. This CDR3 region has 16 residues. Germline lookup yields CDR1 MNHNS and CDR2 SASEGT. The V segment lost 4 bases and the J segment 0 bases; nucleotides outside the gene matches: 9. CDR3 in DNA: TGTGCCAGCAGTGCTTACGGGGGGACGAGCTCCTACGAGCAGTACTTC. It encodes CASSAYGGTSSYEQYF.

This chain links TRBV7-8 with TRBJ1-4; D unclear. Looked up from germline, CDR1 is SGHVS and CDR2 is FQNEAQ. This CDR3 spans 15 amino acids. The V gene lost 5 bases and the J gene lost 3 bases, with 13 bases spanning the gap. CDR3 sequence (DNA): TGTGCCAGCAGCCCGCAACAACCGCCTAATGAAAAACTGTTTTTT. Its protein is CASSPQQPPNEKLFF.

This clone appeared once. The chain combines TRBV7-2 with TRBJ2-5; D perhaps matches TRBD1 (8 bases). The ends were cut back, 1 base at V and 4 bases at J, with 13 bases in the middle. Germline V gives CDR1 SGHTA, CDR2 FQGNSA. This CDR3 is built from 15 residues. The CDR3 is CASSLDYRGGETQYF. CDR3 nucleotide sequence: TGTGCCAGCAGCTTAGACTACAGGGGGGGAGAGACCCAGTACTTC.

This clone turned up a few times. The V gene is TRBV19, the J gene TRBJ1-2; D is possibly TRBD1 (6 bases). V lost 1 base and J 5 bases, leaving 17 bases between the germline ends. This CDR3 spans 16 amino acids. Germline V gene lookup returns CDR1 LNHDA and CDR2 SQIVND (reference sequence). The CDR3 DNA follows: TGTGCCAGTAGTATAGCGGACAGTGATCCTACTTATGGCTACACCTTC. It specifies CASSIADSDPTYGYTF.

This chain connects TRBV11-2 to TRBJ1-4; D is perhaps TRBD1 (5 bases). Germline CDR1 and CDR2: SGHAT and FQNNGV. The CDR3 extends over 15 amino acids. Deletions cut 2 bases from V and 4 bases from J, with 11 bases between. For the CDR3, the DNA is TGTGCCAGCAGCTTAATGTTAGACAGTAATGAAAAACTGTTTTTT. Its translation: CASSLMLDSNEKLFF.

This clone has a handful of counts. The chain uses TRBV5-7 and TRBJ1-2; 7 nucleotides align to TRBD1. TRBV5-7 is annotated as an ORF whose role is uncertain. This CDR3 region has 12 residues. The V and J ends lost 6 bases and 5 bases, in that order; junction bases with no gene match: 4. Here the CDR3 reads CASTTGDYGYTF. The CDR3 DNA sequence: TGTGCCAGCACCACAGGGGATTATGGCTACACCTTC.

This clone was found once. CDR3 amino acids: CASSKQGIDTEAFF. CDR3 bases: TGTGCCAGCAGCAAACAGGGGATAGACACTGAAGCTTTCTTT. V is TRBV7-2 and J is TRBJ1-1; 7 nucleotides align to TRBD1. Trimming at V came to 5 bases and at J to 3 bases, leaving 6 bases not matched to a gene. CDR1 SGHTA and CDR2 FQGNSA come from the germline V gene. CDR3 length: 14 amino acids.

J is TRBJ2-3 and V is TRBV6-5, with 8 bases fitting TRBD2. CDR3 length: 15 amino acids. Unmatched junction bases numbered 8, after V lost 5 bases and J lost 4 bases. Germline loops: CDR1 MNHEY, CDR2 SVGAGI. The CDR3 region is CASSMQTSAADTQYF. DNA of the CDR3: TGTGCCAGCAGTATGCAGACTAGCGCGGCAGATACGCAGTATTTT.

The rearrangement joins TRBV7-2 to TRBJ2-1; 10 bases match TRBD2. The CDR3 length is 15 residues. CDR1 is SGHTA and CDR2 is FQGNSA in the germline V gene. With 2 bases clipped from V and 6 bases from J, the junction kept 4 bases outside the gene matches. This CDR3 reads CASSLNPSGSNEQFF. As DNA, the CDR3 is TGTGCCAGCAGCTTAAATCCTAGCGGGAGCAATGAGCAGTTCTTC.

The chain carries TRBV29-1 and TRBJ2-5; perhaps TRBD1 as D (6 bases). CDR1 is SQVTM, CDR2 ANQGSEA, per germline. The length of the CDR3 is 13 residues. V was pared by 4 bases and J by 5 bases, with 14 bases between. CDR3 amino acids: CSVVNREWETQYF. CDR3 bases: TGCAGCGTTGTTAACAGGGAATGGGAGACCCAGTACTTC.

V is TRBV5-1 and J is TRBJ2-2, with 8 bases lining up with TRBD2. V shed 3 bases and J 0 bases; nucleotides not matched to a gene: 1. This CDR3 comprises 15 residues. The germline CDR1 and CDR2 sequences are SGHRS and YFSETQ. The CDR3: CASSSGLANTGELFF. CDR3 bases: TGCGCCAGCAGCTCGGGACTAGCGAACACCGGGGAGCTGTTTTTT. The complete variable domain, with remaining parts taken from reference TRBV5-1 and TRBJ2-2, reads KAGVTQTPRYLIKTRGQQVTLSCSPISGHRSVSWYQQTPGQGLQFLFEYFSETQRNKGNFPGRFSGRQFSNSRSEMNVSTLELGDSALYLCASSSGLANTGELFFGEGSRLTVL.

J is TRBJ2-6 and V is TRBV7-2; perhaps TRBD1 as D (5 bases). CDR1 is SGHTA, CDR2 FQGNSA, per germline. This CDR3 region has 14 residues. V shed 8 bases and J shed 0 bases, with 8 bases lying between them. The CDR3 here is CASGHISGANVLTF. The CDR3, as DNA: TGTGCCAGCGGACATATCTCTGGGGCCAACGTCCTGACTTTC.

V usage is TRBV5-1 and J usage is TRBJ2-2; D might be TRBD2 (6 bases). This CDR3 has 15 residues. V dropped 5 bases and J dropped 5 bases, with 16 bases sitting between them. The germline V gene encodes CDR1 SGHRS and CDR2 YFSETQ. CDR3 sequence: CASRGTATSTGELFF. In nucleotides, the CDR3 is TGCGCCAGCAGGGGGACTGCCACATCGACCGGGGAGCTGTTTTTT. Supplemented by reference TRBV5-1 and TRBJ2-2, the full variable domain reads KAGVTQTPRYLIKTRGQQVTLSCSPISGHRSVSWYQQTPGQGLQFLFEYFSETQRNKGNFPGRFSGRQFSNSRSEMNVSTLELGDSALYLCASRGTATSTGELFFGEGSRLTVL.

This chain connects TRBV19 to TRBJ1-1; 7 positions agree with TRBD1. CDR1 is LNHDA, CDR2 SQIVND, per germline (reference sequence). The CDR3 contains 12 residues. Unmatched junction bases numbered 7, after V lost 8 bases and J lost 7 bases. CDR3 residues: CASLRAGGEAFF. Here the CDR3 DNA reads TGTGCCAGTCTTAGGGCAGGGGGTGAAGCTTTCTTT.

The genes are TRBV5-4 and TRBJ2-3; 7 bases are shared with TRBD2. The V segment lost 2 bases and the J segment 1 base; nucleotides outside the gene matches: 4. Germline V CDR1 and CDR2: SGHNT, YYREEE (reference sequence). The CDR3 consists of 15 residues. The CDR3 is CASSFPSGRTDTQYF. CDR3 in DNA: TGTGCCAGCAGCTTTCCTAGCGGCCGCACAGATACGCAGTATTTT.

The table lists this clone with a count of one. The DNA of the CDR3 is TGCGCCAGCAGCCAAGAATGGGACAGGGGGGGGTATGGCTACACCTTC. This gives the protein CASSQEWDRGGYGYTF. The chain uses TRBV4-3 and TRBJ1-2; 11 nucleotides align to TRBD1. V lost 0 bases to trimming and J lost 5 bases; unmatched junction nucleotides: 5. Germline V gene sequence: CDR1 LGHNA, CDR2 YSLEER. The CDR3 contains 16 residues.

This chain uses TRBV9 with TRBJ1-4, with 9 bases aligning to TRBD1. This CDR3 has 15 residues. Germline loops: CDR1 SGDLS, CDR2 YYNGEE. The ends lost 3 bases at V and 6 bases at J; junction bases unmatched: 6. In DNA form, the CDR3 reads TGTGCCAGCAGCGCACGGACAGGGGAGGATGAAAAACTGTTTTTT. Translated, it gives CASSARTGEDEKLFF.

The chain employs TRBV6-5 and TRBJ2-5, with D perhaps matching TRBD2 (6 bases). Germline CDR1 and CDR2: MNHEY and SVGAGI. CDR3 size: 16 residues. V lost 0 bases to trimming and J lost 5 bases, with 16 bases between them. The CDR3 nucleotides are TGTGCCAGCAGTTACTCCACGGGGGACGGGCAGGAGACCCAGTACTTC. This sequence encodes CASSYSTGDGQETQYF.

The chain links TRBV19 to TRBJ2-4, with 10 bases aligning to TRBD1. The CDR3 has 14 amino acids. J gave up 8 bases and V 4 bases, and 5 bases lay outside the gene matches. Germline V CDR1 and CDR2: LNHDA, SQIVND (reference sequence). The CDR3 loop is CASSKTGGLDIQYF. CDR3 DNA: TGTGCCAGTAGTAAGACAGGGGGCCTGGACATTCAGTACTTC.

In its sample, this clone was seen a few times. The rearrangement links TRBV11-2 to TRBJ2-7; TRBD2 aligns across 10 bases. V dropped 5 bases and J dropped 0; count of bases not matched to a gene: 13. The CDR3 sequence is 18 residues long. Germline V CDR1 and CDR2: SGHAT, FQNNGV. The CDR3 sequence is CASSPPGASGSPSYEQYF. CDR3 coding DNA: TGTGCCAGCAGCCCCCCAGGGGCTAGCGGGAGCCCCTCCTACGAGCAGTACTTC.

CDR3 protein: CASSKEGDREAYEQYF. For the CDR3, the DNA is TGTGCCAGCAGCAAAGAGGGGGACAGGGAAGCCTACGAGCAGTACTTC. V usage is TRBV21-1 and J usage is TRBJ2-7; the D segment call TRBD1 is taken from the table without a DNA check. TRBV21-1 is a listed pseudogene. The CDR3 runs to 16 residues.